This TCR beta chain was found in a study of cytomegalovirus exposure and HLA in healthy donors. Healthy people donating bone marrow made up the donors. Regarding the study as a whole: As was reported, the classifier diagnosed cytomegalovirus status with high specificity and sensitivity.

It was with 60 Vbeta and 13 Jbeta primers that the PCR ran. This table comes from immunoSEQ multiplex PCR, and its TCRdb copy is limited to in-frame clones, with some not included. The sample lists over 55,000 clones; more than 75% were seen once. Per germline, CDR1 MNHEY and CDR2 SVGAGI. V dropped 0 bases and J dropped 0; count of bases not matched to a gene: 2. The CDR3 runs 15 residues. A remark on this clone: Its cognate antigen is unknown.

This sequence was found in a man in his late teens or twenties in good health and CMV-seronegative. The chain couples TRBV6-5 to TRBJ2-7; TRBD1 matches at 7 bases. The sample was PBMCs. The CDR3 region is CASSYSGQRSYEQYF. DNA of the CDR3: TGTGCCAGCAGTTACTCGGGACAGCGCTCCTACGAGCAGTACTTC.